Detailed here is one TCR beta chain. Antigen specificity is unknown. The data belong to a study of siplizumab effects on memory and regulatory T cells. The protocol was immunoSEQ multiplex PCR, while the TCRdb copy is restricted to in-frame clones and leaves out a portion. The data hold tens of thousands of clones, with under 95% observed a single time. Overall study findings and caveats: Greater diversity than memory cells seemed evident in naive T cells, which also appeared to be major alloresponse contributors. The alloreactive clones that mapped to unstimulated subsets made up only a minor fraction. Naive or memory phenotype assignment was not possible for roughly 80-97% of proliferating CD4+ or CD8+ clones.

V was pared by 2 bases and J by 4 bases, with 15 bases between. The germline CDR1 and CDR2 sequences are SGDLS and YYNGEE. This CDR3 comprises 15 residues. The TCR was taken from a human donor in good health. Sequenced input: CD8+ T cells sorted from blood. The chain couples TRBV9 to TRBJ2-5, with D possibly matching TRBD1 (5 bases). The CDR3 DNA is TGTGCCAGCAGCGTTGGTTTTGCTACAGGAGAGACCCAGTACTTC. It is translated as CASSVGFATGETQYF.